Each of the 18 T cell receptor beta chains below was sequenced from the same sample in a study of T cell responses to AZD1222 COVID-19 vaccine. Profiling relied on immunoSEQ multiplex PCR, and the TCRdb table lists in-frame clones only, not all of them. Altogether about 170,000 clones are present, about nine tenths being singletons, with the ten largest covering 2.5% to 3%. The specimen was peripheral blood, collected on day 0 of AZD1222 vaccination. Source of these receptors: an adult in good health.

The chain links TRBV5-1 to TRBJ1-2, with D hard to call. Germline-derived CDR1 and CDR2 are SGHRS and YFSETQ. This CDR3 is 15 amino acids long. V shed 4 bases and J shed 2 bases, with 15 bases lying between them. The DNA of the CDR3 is TGCGCCAGCAGCCCCCCCGGGGTTGCGAACTATGGCTACACCTTC. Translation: CASSPPGVANYGYTF. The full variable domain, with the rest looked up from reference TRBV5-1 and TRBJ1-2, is KAGVTQTPRYLIKTRGQQVTLSCSPISGHRSVSWYQQTPGQGLQFLFEYFSETQRNKGNFPGRFSGRQFSNSRSEMNVSTLELGDSALYLCASSPPGVANYGYTFGSGTRLTVV.

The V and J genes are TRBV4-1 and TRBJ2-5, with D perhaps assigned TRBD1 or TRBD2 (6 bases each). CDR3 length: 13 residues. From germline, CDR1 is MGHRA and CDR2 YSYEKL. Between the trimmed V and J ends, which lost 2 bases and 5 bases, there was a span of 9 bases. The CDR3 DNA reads TGCGCCAGCAGCCAATGGAGGGGGGAGACCCAGTACTTC. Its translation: CASSQWRGETQYF.

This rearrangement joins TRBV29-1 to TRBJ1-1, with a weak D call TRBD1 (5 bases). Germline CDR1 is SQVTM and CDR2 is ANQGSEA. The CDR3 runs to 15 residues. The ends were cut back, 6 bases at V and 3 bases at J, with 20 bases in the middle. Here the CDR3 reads CSVRPVGGGDTEAFF. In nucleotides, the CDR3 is TGCAGCGTCCGACCCGTTGGAGGAGGGGACACTGAAGCTTTCTTT.

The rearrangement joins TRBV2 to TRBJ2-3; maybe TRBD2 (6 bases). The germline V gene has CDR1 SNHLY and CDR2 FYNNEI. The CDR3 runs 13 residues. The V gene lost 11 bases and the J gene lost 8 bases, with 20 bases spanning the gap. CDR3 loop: CAVEGIGSATQYF. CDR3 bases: TGTGCCGTCGAGGGCATCGGGAGCGCTACGCAGTATTTT.

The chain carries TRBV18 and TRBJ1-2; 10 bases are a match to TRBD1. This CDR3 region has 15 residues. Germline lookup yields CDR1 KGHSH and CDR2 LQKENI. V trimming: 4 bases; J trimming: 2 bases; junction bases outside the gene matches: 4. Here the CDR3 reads CASSRPGQGNYGYTF. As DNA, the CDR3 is TGTGCCAGCTCACGACCGGGACAGGGGAACTATGGCTACACCTTC.

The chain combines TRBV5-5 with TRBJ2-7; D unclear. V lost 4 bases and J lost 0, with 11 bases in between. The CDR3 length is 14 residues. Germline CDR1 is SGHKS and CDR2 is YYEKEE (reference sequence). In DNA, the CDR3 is TGTGCCAGCAGCCCCGGACCGGACTCCTACGAGCAGTACTTC. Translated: CASSPGPDSYEQYF.

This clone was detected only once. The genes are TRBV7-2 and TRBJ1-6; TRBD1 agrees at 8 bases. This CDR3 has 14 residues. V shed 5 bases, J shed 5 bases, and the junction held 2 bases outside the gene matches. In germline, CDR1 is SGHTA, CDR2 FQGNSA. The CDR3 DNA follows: TGTGCCAGCAGCCTGACAGGGGATAATTCACCCCTCCACTTT. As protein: CASSLTGDNSPLHF. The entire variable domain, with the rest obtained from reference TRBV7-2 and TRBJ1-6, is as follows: GAGVSQSPSNKVTEKGKDVELRCDPISGHTALYWYRQSLGQGLEFLIYFQGNSAPDKSGLPSDRFSAERTGGSVSTLTIQRTQQEDSAVYLCASSLTGDNSPLHFGNGTRLTVT.

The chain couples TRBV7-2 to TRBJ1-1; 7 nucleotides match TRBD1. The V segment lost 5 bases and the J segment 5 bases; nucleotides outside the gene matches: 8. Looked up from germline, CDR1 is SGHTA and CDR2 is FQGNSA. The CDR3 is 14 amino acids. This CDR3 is CASSLGGAKTEAFF. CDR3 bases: TGTGCCAGCAGCCTAGGGGGCGCGAAGACTGAAGCTTTCTTT. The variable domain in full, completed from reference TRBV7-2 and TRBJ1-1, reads GAGVSQSPSNKVTEKGKDVELRCDPISGHTALYWYRQSLGQGLEFLIYFQGNSAPDKSGLPSDRFSAERTGGSVSTLTIQRTQQEDSAVYLCASSLGGAKTEAFFGQGTRLTVV.

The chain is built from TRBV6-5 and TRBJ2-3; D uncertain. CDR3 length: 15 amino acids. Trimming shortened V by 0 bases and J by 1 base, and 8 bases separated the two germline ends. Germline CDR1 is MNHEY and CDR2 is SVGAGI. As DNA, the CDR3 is TGTGCCAGCAGTTACTCGTTTAGAGGCACAGATACGCAGTATTTT. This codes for CASSYSFRGTDTQYF.

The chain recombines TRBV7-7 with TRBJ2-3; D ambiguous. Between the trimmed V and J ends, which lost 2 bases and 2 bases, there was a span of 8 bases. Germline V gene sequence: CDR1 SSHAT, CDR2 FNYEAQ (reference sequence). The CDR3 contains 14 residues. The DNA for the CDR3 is TGTGCCAGCAGCTTAAATGGCGCCACAGATACGCAGTATTTT. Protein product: CASSLNGATDTQYF.

CDR3 region: CASSPAGGSGNTIYF. In nucleotides, the CDR3 is TGTGCCAGCAGCCCGGCGGGGGGATCTGGAAACACCATATATTTT. The chain recombines TRBV6-5 with TRBJ1-3, with D maybe TRBD1 (5 bases). CDR1 is MNHEY and CDR2 is SVGAGI in the germline V gene. The ends were cut back, 6 bases at V and 1 base at J, with 13 bases in the middle. The CDR3 contains 15 residues.

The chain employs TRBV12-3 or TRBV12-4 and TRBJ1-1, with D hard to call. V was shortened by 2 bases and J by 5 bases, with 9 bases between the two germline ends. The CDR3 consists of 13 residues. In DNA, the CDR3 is TGTGCCAGCAGTTTAACGGGGAAGACTGAAGCTTTCTTT. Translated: CASSLTGKTEAFF.

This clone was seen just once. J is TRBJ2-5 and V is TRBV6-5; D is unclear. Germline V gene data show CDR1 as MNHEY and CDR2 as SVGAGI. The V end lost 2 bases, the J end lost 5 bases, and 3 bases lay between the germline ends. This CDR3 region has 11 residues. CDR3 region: CASSYGETQYF. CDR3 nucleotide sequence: TGTGCCAGCAGTTACGGGGAGACCCAGTACTTC.

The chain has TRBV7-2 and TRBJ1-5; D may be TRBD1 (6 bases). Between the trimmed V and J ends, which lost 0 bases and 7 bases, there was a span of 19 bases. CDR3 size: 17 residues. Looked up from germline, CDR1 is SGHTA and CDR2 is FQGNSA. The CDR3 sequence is CASSLAPLHRAVQPQHF. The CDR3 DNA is TGTGCCAGCAGCTTAGCCCCCCTCCACAGGGCGGTACAGCCCCAGCATTTT.

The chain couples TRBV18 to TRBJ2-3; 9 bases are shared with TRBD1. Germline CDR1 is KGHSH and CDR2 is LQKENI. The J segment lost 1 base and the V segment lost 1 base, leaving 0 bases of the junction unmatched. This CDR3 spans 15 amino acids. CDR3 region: CASSPRTGGTDTQYF. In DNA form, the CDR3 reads TGTGCCAGCTCACCACGGACAGGGGGCACAGATACGCAGTATTTT.

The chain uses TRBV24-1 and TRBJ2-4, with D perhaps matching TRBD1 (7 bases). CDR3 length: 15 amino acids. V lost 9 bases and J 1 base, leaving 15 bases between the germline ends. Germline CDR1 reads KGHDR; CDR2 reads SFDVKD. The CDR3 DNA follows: TGTGCCACCGTCAGGGGGGAAACGGCCAAAAACATTCAGTACTTC. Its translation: CATVRGETAKNIQYF.

The CDR3 coding sequence is TGTGCCAGCAGCCTTCGGAGGGTTGGCGGGGTCGGGCTCGAGCAGTACTTC. This gives the protein CASSLRRVGGVGLEQYF. V is TRBV13 and J is TRBJ2-7; weak D call: TRBD2 (6 bases). The CDR3 runs to 17 residues. Trimming shortened V by 5 bases and J by 6 bases, and 26 bases separated the two germline ends. Germline-derived CDR1 and CDR2 are PRHDT and FYEKMQ (reference sequence).

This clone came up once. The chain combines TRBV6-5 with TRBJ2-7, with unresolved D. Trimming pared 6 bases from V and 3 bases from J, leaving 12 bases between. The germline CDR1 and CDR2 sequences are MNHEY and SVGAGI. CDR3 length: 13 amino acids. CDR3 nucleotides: TGTGCCAGCAGAACAGCGATGGACTACGAGCAGTACTTC. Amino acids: CASRTAMDYEQYF.